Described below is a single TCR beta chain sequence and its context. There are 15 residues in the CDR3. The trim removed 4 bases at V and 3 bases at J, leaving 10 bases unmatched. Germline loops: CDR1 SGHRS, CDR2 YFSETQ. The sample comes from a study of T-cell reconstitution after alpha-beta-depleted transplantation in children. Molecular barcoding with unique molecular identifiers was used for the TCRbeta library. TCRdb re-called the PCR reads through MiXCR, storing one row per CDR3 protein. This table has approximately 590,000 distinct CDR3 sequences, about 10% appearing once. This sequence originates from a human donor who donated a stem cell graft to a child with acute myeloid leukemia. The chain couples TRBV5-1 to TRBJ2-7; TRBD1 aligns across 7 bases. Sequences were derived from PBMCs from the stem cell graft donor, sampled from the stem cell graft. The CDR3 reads CASSPAGTAYYEQYF. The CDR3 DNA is TGCGCCAGCAGCCCTGCCGGGACAGCCTACTACGAGCAGTACTTC.